The T cell receptor (beta chain) under discussion was sequenced for a study of blood T cell repertoires in COVID-19 (dated by TCRdb to 2020 to 2022). At the level of the whole study: The collaborator samples originated in the United States, Italy and Spain and spanned the acute and convalescent phases of COVID-19. The samples were drawn from two sources: the first 160 participants of the ongoing ImmuneRACE study, and 1,254 subjects contributed by 6 global collaborators. The material from the prospective study consisted of cDNA or gDNA derived from T cells, B-cell-depleted T cells, or PBMCs. Where available, HLA class I and class II types were obtained from metadata supplied by the sample provider rather than from assay-based typing. Nearly every sample came with metadata listing a de-identified subject ID, COVID-19 status, age in years and sex. Subjects who had been exposed to COVID-19, were actively infected with it, or had recovered from it provided the deeply sampled blood TCRbeta repertoires that made up the dataset. The repertoires were released in a freely available public database intended as a resource for research on the immune response to SARS-CoV-2. Beyond this particular receptor, the publication reports: Clinical and demographic metadata were provided uncurated, with the amount varying by source and participant.

The CDR3 numbers 14 residues from cysteine through phenylalanine. Solely the CDR3 DNA is kept, with 42 bases framed from the first base. V is trimmed back by 4 bases and J by 4 bases, and the junction contains 2 bases that no gene match accounts for. Taken from the germline V gene, the CDR1 and CDR2 loops are MGHRA and YSYEKL. Comment on this clone: The antigen this receptor binds is unknown. One base away there is no much larger clone; base qualities are not given.

Whole blood was collected in K2EDTA tubes by collaborating institutions according to the institutions' own protocols. For TCRbeta analysis, collaborators shipped samples as frozen whole blood, isolated PBMCs, or DNA extracted from either of those sample types. TCRbeta CDR3 regions were amplified from genomic DNA by means of the immunoSEQ Assay, a bias-controlled multiplex PCR. The paper's data handling went like this. The number of nucleated cells in each sample was estimated by amplification of reference gene primers within the assay. To quantify the absolute abundance of each unique TCRbeta CDR3 rearrangement, sequence reads were collapsed and filtered. For each sample, productive Simpson clonality was calculated as the square root of Simpson's diversity index over productive rearrangements. In its TCRdb copy, this immuneACCESS table keeps in-frame sequences only and misses some clones. Where compared with another copy, unresolved V genes explain less than half of these, and the others have no known cause. D and trimming were read from the DNA, whereas the V and J calls and clone size are those reported in that table. Across this sample there are about 240,000 clones, with 75% to 85% seen only once. Around 11% of the sample is taken by the ten largest.

The chain joins TRBV4-1 to TRBJ2-3, with 10 junctional bases fitting TRBD2. Sample: peripheral blood. This TCR derives from a woman between 55 and 75 years old with active or convalescent COVID-19. The CDR3 loop reads CASSPGLAADTQYF. The DNA sequence follows: TGCGCCAGCAGCCCCGGACTAGCGGCAGATACGCAGTATTTT.